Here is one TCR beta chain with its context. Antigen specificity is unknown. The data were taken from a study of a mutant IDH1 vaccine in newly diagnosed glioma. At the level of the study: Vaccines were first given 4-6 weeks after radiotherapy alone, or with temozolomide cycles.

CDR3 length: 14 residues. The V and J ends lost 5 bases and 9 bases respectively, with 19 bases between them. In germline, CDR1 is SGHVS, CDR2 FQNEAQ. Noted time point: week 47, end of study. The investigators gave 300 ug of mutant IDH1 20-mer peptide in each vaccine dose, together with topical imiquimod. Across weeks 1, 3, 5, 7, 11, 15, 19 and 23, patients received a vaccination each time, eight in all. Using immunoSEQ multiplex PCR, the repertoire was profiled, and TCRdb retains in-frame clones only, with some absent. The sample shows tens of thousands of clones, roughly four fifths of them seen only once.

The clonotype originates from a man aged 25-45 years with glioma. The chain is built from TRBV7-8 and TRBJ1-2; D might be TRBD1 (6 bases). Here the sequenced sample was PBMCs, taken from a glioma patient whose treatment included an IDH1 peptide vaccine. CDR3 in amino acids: CASSPRGRLLRYTF. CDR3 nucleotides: TGTGCCAGCAGCCCCAGGGGCCGACTCCTCCGCTACACCTTC.